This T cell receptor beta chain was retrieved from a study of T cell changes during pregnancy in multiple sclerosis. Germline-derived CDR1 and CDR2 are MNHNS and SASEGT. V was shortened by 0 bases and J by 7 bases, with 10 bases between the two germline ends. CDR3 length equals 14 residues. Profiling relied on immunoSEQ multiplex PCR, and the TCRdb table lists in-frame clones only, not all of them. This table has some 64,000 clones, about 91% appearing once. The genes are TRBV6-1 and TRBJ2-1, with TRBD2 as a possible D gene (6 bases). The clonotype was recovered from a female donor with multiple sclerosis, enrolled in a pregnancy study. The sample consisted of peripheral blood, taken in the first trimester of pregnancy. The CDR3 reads CASSEARRGNEQFF. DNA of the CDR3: TGTGCCAGCAGTGAAGCACGTCGGGGGAATGAGCAGTTCTTC.